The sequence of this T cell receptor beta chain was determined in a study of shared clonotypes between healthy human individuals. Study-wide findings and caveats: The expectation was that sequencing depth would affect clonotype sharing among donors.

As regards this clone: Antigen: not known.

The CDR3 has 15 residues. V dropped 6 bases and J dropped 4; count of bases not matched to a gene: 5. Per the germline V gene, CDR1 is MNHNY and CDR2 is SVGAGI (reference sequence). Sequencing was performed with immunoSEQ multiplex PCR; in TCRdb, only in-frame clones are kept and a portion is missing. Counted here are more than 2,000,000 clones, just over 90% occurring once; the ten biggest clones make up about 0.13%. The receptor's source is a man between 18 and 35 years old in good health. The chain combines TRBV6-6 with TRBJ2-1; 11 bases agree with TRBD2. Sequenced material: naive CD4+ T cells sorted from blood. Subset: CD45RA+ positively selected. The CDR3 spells CASSPSGGRYNEQFF. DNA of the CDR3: TGTGCCAGCAGCCCTAGCGGGGGGCGATACAATGAGCAGTTCTTC.